The present entry profiles one T cell receptor beta chain with its context. Using a J-beta primer mix together with a sample-barcoded 5' primer, a second PCR was run for about 7 to 12 cycles. MiXCR, run by TCRdb on the 5' RACE reads, gives a single entry per CDR3 protein. The sample contains over 600,000 distinct CDR3 sequences, 45% to 70% of which appear only once. This specimen belongs to a study of blood T cells in healthy people across ages. Each donor's blood draw was 8.5 to 10 milliliters of peripheral blood. Each sample had at least 7 million PBMCs isolated. Per the germline V gene, CDR1 is DFQATT and CDR2 is SNEGSKA (reference sequence). The V and J ends lost 4 bases and 4 bases, in that order; junction bases with no gene match: 9. There are 15 residues in the CDR3.

The sample consisted of blood. This clonotype was sampled from a man aged 35 to 55 in good health. V gene TRBV20-1 combines with J gene TRBJ2-2, with 7 nucleotides matching TRBD2. The CDR3 reads CSAKDGGFSTGELFF. The DNA for the CDR3 is TGCAGTGCTAAAGACGGGGGGTTTAGCACCGGGGAGCTGTTTTTT.